This T cell receptor (beta chain) stems from a study of blood T cell repertoires in COVID-19. About the study: Material from acute and convalescent COVID-19 was sourced from the United States, Italy and Spain. In each case, the material was cDNA or gDNA derived from T cells, B-cell-depleted T cells, or PBMCs.

In the study's own analysis: From reference gene primer amplification, estimates of nucleated cell counts were derived. The repertoire was sequenced with immunoSEQ multiplex PCR; TCRdb's copy has only in-frame clones and lacks some. V and J calls and clone size are as listed in that table; D and trimming were resolved from the DNA. This sample has 270,000 or so clones, with about 86% found just once. In terms of age and location, participants ranged from about 18 to 90 years and lived in around 22 US areas. Germline V CDR1 and CDR2: KGHSH, LQKENI. V was cut by 0 bases and J by 3 bases, with 11 bases left in between. The CDR3 sequence is 15 residues long.

Sequenced: PBMCs or T cells enriched from blood (not recorded which). The V call is TRBV18, the J call TRBJ2-5; no clear D gene. This TCR came from a man aged 45 to 65 who had recovered from COVID-19. CDR3 protein: CASSPPSLRKETQYF. The CDR3 DNA is TGTGCCAGCTCACCACCGAGCCTCAGGAAAGAGACCCAGTACTTC.